Presented here are 2 T cell receptor beta chains from one specimen sequenced in a study of identical twins. MiXCR, run by TCRdb on the 5' RACE reads, gives a single entry per CDR3 protein. The sample holds 500,000 to 700,000 distinct CDR3 sequences, around 7.5% seen once. Separately, the same data were catalogued under a study of yellow fever vaccine responses in identical twins.

The sequencing sample was made of PBMCs. The receptors derive from a woman under 30 in good health.

This chain links TRBV11-2 with TRBJ2-1; 9 nucleotides match TRBD2. CDR1 and CDR2 (germline): SGHAT, FQNNGV. The CDR3 length is 16 residues. Trimming removed 6 bases from V and 4 bases from J; junction bases left unmatched: 10. The CDR3 sequence is CASSHQGLASYNEQFF. Here the CDR3 DNA reads TGTGCCAGCAGTCACCAGGGACTAGCCTCATACAATGAGCAGTTCTTC.

This clonotype was counted many times. The gene calls are TRBV15 and TRBJ2-1; possible D gene TRBD2, 6 bases. Germline assignment: CDR1 LNHNV and CDR2 YYDKDF (reference sequence). The ends were cut back, 8 bases at V and 6 bases at J, with 14 bases in the middle. The CDR3 is 13 amino acids. The CDR3 sequence is CATGPPGGNEQFF. The CDR3 DNA sequence: TGTGCCACCGGCCCCCCCGGGGGCAATGAGCAGTTCTTC.